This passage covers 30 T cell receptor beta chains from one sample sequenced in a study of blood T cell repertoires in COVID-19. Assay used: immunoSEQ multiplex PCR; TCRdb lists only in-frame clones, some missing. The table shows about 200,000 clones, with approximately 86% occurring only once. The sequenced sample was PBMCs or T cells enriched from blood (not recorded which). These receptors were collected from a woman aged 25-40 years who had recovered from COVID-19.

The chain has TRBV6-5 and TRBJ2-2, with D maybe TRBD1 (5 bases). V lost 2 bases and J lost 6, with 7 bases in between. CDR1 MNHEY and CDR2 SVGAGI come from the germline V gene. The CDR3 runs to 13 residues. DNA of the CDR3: TGTGCCAGCAGTTACGCAGGGTCCGGGGAGCTGTTTTTT. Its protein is CASSYAGSGELFF.

The CDR3 is CASSPIRGPDSYEQYF. The DNA of the CDR3 is TGTGCCAGCAGCCCAATTCGCGGCCCGGACTCCTACGAGCAGTACTTC. J is TRBJ2-7 and V is TRBV7-8; D gene uncertain. The length of the CDR3 is 16 residues. Germline CDR1 SGHVS, CDR2 FQNEAQ. Trimming cost V 5 bases and J 0 bases, with 17 bases left between them.

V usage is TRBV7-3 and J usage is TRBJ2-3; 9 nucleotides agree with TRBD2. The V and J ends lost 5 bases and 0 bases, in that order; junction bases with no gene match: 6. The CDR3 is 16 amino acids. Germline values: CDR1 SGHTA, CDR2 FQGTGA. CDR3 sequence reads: CASSDASGVSTDTQYF. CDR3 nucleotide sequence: TGTGCCAGCAGCGACGCTAGCGGGGTTAGCACAGATACGCAGTATTTT.

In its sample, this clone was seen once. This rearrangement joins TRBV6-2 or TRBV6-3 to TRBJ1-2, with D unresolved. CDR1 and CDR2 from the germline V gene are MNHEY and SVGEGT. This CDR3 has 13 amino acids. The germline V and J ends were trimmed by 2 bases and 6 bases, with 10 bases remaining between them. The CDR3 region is CASSYGQVHGYTF. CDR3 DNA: TGTGCCAGCAGTTACGGGCAGGTTCATGGCTACACCTTC.

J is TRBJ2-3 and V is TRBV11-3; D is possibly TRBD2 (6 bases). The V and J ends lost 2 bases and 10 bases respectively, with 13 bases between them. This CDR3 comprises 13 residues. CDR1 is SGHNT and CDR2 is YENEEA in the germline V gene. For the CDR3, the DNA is TGTGCCAGCAGCTTAAGACTAGAAAGTCCGCAGTATTTT. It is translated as CASSLRLESPQYF.

The CDR3 region has the DNA TGTGCCAGCAGTGAGAGGTTTATGGCCCAGCATTTT. Protein product: CASSERFMAQHF. V gene TRBV6-1 combines with J gene TRBJ1-5; D is uncertain. CDR1 is MNHNS and CDR2 is SASEGT in the germline V gene. V lost 3 bases, J lost 11 bases, and 11 bases lay in between. The CDR3 is 12 residues long.

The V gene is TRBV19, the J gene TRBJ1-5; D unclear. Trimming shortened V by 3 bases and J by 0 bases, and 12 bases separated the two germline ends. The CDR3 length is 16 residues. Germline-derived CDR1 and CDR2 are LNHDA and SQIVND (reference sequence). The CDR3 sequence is CASSISRQLSNQPQHF. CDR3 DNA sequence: TGTGCCAGTAGTATCTCCAGGCAGCTTAGCAATCAGCCCCAGCATTTT.

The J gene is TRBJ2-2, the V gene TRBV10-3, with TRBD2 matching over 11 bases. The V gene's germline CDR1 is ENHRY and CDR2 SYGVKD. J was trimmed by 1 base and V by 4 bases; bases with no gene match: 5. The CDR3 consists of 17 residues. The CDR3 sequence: CAISGLAGKENTGELFF. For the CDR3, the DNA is TGTGCCATCAGTGGACTAGCGGGAAAGGAGAACACCGGGGAGCTGTTTTTT.

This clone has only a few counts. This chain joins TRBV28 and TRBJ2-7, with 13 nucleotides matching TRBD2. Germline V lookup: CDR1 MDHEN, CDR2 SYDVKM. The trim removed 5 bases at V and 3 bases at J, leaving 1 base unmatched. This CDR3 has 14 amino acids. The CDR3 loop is CASSGLAGVYEQYF. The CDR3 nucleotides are TGTGCCAGCAGTGGACTAGCGGGAGTCTACGAGCAGTACTTC.

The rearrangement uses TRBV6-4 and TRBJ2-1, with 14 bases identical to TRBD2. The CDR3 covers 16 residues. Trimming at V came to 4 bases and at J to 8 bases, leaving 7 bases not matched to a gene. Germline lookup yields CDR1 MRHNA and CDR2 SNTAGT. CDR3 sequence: CASSVLTSGGVYEQFF. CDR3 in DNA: TGTGCCAGCAGTGTTCTGACTAGCGGGGGGGTCTATGAGCAGTTCTTC.

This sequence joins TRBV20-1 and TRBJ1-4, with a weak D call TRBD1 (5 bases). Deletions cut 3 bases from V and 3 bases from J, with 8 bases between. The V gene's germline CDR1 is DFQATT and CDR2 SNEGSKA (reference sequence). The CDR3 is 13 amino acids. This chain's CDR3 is CSASGGANEKLFF. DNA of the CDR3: TGCAGTGCTAGTGGGGGAGCTAATGAAAAACTGTTTTTT.

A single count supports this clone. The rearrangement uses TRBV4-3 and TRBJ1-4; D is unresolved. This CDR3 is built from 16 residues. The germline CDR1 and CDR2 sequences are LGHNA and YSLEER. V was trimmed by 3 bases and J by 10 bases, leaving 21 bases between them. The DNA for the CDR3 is TGCGCCAGCAGCCACCAAACCGGGCGGGGTAAGGGAAAACTGTTTTTT. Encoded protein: CASSHQTGRGKGKLFF.

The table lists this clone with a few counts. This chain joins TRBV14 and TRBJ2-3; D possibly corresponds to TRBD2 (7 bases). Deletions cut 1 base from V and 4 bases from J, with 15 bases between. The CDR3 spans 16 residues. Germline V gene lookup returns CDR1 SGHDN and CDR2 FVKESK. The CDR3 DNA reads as TGTGCCAGCAGCCAAGCTAGCGGTGGGGGCCCAGATACGCAGTATTTT. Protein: CASSQASGGGPDTQYF. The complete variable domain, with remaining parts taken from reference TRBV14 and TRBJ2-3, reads EAGVTQFPSHSVIEKGQTVTLRCDPISGHDNLYWYRRVMGKEIKFLLHFVKESKQDESGMPNNRFLAERTGGTYSTLKVQPAELEDSGVYFCASSQASGGGPDTQYFGPGTRLTVL.

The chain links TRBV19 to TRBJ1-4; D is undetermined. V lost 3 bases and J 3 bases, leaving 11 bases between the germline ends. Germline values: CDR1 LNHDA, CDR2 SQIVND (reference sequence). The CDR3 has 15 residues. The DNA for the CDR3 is TGTGCCAGTAGTATTGGGAGGTTAGCTAATGAAAAACTGTTTTTT. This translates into CASSIGRLANEKLFF.

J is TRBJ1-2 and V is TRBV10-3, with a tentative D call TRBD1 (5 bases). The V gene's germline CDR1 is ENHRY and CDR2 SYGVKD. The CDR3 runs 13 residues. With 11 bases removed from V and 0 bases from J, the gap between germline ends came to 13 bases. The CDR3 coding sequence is TGTGCCGGCCAGGGTTCATCTAACTATGGCTACACCTTC. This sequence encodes CAGQGSSNYGYTF.

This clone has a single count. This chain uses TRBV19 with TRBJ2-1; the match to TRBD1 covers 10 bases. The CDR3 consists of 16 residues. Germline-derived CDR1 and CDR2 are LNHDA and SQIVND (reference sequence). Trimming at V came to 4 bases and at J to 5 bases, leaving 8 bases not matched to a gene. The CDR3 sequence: CASSTRTGGLDNEQFF. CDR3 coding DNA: TGTGCCAGTAGTACTCGGACAGGGGGGTTAGACAATGAGCAGTTCTTC. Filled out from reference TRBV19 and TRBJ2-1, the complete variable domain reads DGGITQSPKYLFRKEGQNVTLSCEQNLNHDAMYWYRQDPGQGLRLIYYSQIVNDFQKGDIAEGYSVSREKKESFPLTVTSAQKNPTAFYLCASSTRTGGLDNEQFFGPGTRLTVL.

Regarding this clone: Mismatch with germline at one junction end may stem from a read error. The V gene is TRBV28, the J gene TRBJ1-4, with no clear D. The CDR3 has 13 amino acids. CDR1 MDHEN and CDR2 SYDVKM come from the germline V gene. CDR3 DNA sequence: TGTGCCACCAGTGTAGCTTCTAATGAAAAACTGTTTTTT. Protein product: CATSVASNEKLFF.

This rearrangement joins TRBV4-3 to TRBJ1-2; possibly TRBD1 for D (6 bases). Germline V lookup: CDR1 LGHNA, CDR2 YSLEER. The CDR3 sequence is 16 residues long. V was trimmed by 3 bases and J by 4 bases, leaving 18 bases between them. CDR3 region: CASSQTVAGDGYGYTF. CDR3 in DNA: TGCGCCAGCAGCCAGACGGTAGCAGGGGACGGCTATGGCTACACCTTC.

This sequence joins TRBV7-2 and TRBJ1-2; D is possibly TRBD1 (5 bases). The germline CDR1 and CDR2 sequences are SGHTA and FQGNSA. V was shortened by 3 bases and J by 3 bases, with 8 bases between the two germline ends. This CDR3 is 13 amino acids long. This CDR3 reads CASSFFRDYGYTF. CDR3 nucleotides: TGTGCCAGCAGCTTCTTCAGGGACTATGGCTACACCTTC.

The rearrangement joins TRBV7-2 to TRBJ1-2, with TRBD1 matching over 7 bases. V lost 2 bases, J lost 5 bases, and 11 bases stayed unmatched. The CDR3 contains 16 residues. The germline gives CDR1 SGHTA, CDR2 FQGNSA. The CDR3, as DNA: TGTGCCAGCAGCTTAAGACAGGGCCCTAAAGAGTATGGCTACACCTTC. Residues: CASSLRQGPKEYGYTF.

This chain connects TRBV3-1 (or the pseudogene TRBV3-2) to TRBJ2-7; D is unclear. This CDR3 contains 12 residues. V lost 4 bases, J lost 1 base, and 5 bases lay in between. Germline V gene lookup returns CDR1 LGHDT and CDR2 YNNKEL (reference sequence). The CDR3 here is CASSPRSYEQYF. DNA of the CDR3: TGTGCCAGCAGCCCCAGATCCTACGAGCAGTACTTC.

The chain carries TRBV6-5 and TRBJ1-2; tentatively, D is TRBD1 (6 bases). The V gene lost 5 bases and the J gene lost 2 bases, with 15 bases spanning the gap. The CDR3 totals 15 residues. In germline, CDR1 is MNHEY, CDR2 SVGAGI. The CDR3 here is CASSPGGAFNYGYTF. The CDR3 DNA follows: TGTGCCAGCAGTCCCGGGGGGGCATTCAACTATGGCTACACCTTC.

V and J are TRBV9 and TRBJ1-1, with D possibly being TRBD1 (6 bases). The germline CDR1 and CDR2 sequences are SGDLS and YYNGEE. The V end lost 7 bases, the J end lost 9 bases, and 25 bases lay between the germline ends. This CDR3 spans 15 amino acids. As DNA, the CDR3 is TGTGCCAGCTCCCTTAGGCAGGGGAAGGGGGAACAAGCTTTCTTT. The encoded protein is CASSLRQGKGEQAFF.

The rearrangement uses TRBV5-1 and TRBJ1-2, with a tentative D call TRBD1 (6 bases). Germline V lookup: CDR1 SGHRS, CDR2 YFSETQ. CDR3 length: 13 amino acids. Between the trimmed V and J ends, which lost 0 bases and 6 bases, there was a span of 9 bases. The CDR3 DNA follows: TGCGCCAGCAGCTTGGTACAGGGTAATGGCTACACCTTC. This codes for CASSLVQGNGYTF.

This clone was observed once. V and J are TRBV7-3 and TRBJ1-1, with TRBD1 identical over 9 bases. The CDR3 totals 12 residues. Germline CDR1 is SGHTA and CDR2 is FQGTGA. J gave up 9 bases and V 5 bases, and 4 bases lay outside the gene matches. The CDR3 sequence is CASSPGQGKAFF. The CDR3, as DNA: TGTGCCAGCAGCCCCGGACAGGGGAAAGCTTTCTTT.

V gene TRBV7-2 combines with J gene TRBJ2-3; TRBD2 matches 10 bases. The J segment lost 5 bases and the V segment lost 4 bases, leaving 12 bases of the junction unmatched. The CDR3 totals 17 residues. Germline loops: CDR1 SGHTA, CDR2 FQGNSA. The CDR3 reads CASSSRWRTSGIDTQYF. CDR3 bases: TGTGCCAGCAGCTCCCGGTGGAGGACTAGCGGTATAGATACGCAGTATTTT.

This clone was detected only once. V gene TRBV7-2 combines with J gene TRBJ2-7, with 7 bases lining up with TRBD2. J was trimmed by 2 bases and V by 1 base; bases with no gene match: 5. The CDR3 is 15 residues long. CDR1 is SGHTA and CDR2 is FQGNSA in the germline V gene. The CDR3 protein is CASSLDSAGAYEQYF. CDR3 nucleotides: TGTGCCAGCAGCTTAGATTCGGCGGGAGCCTACGAGCAGTACTTC.

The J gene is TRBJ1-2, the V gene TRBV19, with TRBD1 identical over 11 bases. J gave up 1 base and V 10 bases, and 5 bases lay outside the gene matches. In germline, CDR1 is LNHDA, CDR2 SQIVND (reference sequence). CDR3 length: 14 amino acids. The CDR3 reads CATRTGGVNYGYTF. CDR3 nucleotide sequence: TGTGCCACCAGGACAGGGGGCGTTAACTATGGCTACACCTTC.

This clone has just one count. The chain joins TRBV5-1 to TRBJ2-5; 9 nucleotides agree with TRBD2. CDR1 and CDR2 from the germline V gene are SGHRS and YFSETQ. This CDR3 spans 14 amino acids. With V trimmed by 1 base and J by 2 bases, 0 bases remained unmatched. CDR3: CASSLTSGQETQYF. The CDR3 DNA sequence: TGCGCCAGCAGCTTGACTAGCGGGCAAGAGACCCAGTACTTC.

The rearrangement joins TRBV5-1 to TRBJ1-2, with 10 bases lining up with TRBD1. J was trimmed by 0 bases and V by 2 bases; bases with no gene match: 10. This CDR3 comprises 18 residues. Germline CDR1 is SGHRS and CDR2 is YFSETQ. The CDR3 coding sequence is TGCGCCAGCAGCTTAGTGGGACAGGGGTTGGGGCCTAACTATGGCTACACCTTC. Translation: CASSLVGQGLGPNYGYTF.